The rows below give T cell receptor beta chains drawn from one sample of a study of blood T cell repertoires in COVID-19. TCRdb keeps only in-frame clones here, not all; method: immunoSEQ multiplex PCR. This sample has about 250,000 clones, with approximately 88% found just once. The sample comprised peripheral blood. These receptors were taken from a woman in her twenties or thirties with COVID-19, enrolled during active disease. CDR3s include the opening cysteine and the closing phenylalanine or tryptophan. The D gene is left open where the match is weak.

TRBJ2-5,TRBV7-9,NA,CASNSVGGNQETQYF,TGTGCCAGCAACTCGGTAGGCGGGAATCAAGAGACCCAGTACTTC
TRBJ2-1,TRBV10-3,TRBD2,CATGPTSGSSYNEQFF,TGTGCCACGGGCCCGACTAGCGGGAGCTCCTACAATGAGCAGTTCTTC
TRBJ2-1,TRBV4-3,TRBD1,CASSQDPGTGKRVEQFF,TGCGCCAGCAGCCAAGACCCCGGGACAGGGAAAAGGGTGGAGCAGTTCTTC
TRBJ2-2,TRBV7-9,NA,CASIPGRDTGELFF,TGTGCCAGCATCCCGGGCAGGGACACCGGGGAGCTGTTTTTT
TRBJ2-1,TRBV5-4,TRBD1,CASSTPDRGLYNEQFF,TGTGCCAGCAGCACCCCGGACAGGGGGCTCTACAATGAGCAGTTCTTC
TRBJ1-1,TRBV19,TRBD1,CASSPPRDRATEAFF,TGTGCCAGTAGTCCCCCTCGGGACAGGGCGACTGAAGCTTTCTTT
TRBJ1-5,TRBV21-1,NA,CASSKEGEYSNQPQHF,TGTGCCAGCAGCAAAGAGGGGGAGTATAGCAATCAGCCCCAGCATTTT
TRBJ1-2,TRBV4-1,NA,CASSLTQGQANYGYTF,TGCGCCAGCAGCCTTACTCAGGGGCAAGCTAACTATGGCTACACCTTC
TRBJ2-2,TRBV5-1,TRBD1,CASSLTGGGGLFF,TGCGCCAGCAGCTTGACAGGGGGCGGAGGGCTGTTTTTT
TRBJ2-1,TRBV7-2,NA,CASSLAREPYNEQFF,TGTGCCAGCAGCTTAGCCAGGGAACCCTACAATGAGCAGTTCTTC
TRBJ2-1,TRBV7-2,TRBD2,CASSLVLAGGPYEQFF,TGTGCCAGCAGCTTAGTGTTAGCGGGAGGGCCGTATGAGCAGTTCTTC
TRBJ2-1,TRBV19,TRBD2,CASSIPGQGGGNEQFF,TGTGCCAGTAGTATCCCCGGTCAGGGCGGGGGCAATGAGCAGTTCTTC
TRBJ2-1,TRBV5-4,TRBD2,CASSTASGPYNEQFF,TGTGCCAGCAGCACCGCTAGCGGGCCCTACAATGAGCAGTTCTTC
TRBJ2-3,TRBV11-2,TRBD2,CASSFSGREDTQYF,TGTGCCAGCAGCTTTTCAGGGAGGGAGGATACGCAGTATTTT
TRBJ2-7,TRBV7-9,NA,CASSRPGDYEQYF,TGTGCCAGCAGCCGGCCGGGGGACTACGAGCAGTACTTC
TRBJ1-5,TRBV19,NA,CASSFRGNQPQHF,TGTGCCAGTAGTTTCAGGGGCAATCAGCCCCAGCATTTT
TRBJ2-2,TRBV7-9,TRBD1,CASSLDRERDTGELFF,TGTGCCAGCAGCTTGGACAGGGAAAGGGACACCGGGGAGCTGTTTTTT